This T cell receptor (beta chain) was recorded in a study of vaccination and CD4 T cells after COVID-19. Whole-study context: Two-dose vaccination with either BNT162b2 or mRNA-1273 was given to participants. Stimuli were overlapping spike peptide pools of SARS-CoV-2 and three common cold coronaviruses (HCoV-NL63, HCoV-OC43, HCoV-229E).

Treatment in this sample: roughly 10-day PBMC culture with coronavirus spike peptide pools or control peptides (ViraFEST assay). Per well, more than 1.5 million PBMCs were cultured in the presence of roughly 10 IU/ml IL-2 and roughly 10 ug/ml peptide pools. Sequencing of the DNA from cultured CD4+ T cells was carried out with the Oncomine TCR Beta short-read assay. MiXCR, applied by TCRdb to the PCR reads, yields one record per CDR3 protein. The sample carries about 15,000 distinct CDR3 sequences, about 25% recorded once. With V trimmed by 1 base and J by 0 bases, 10 bases remained unmatched. Germline values: CDR1 MNHNS, CDR2 SASEGT. This CDR3 is 19 amino acids long. A few counts support this clonotype. Its specificity is not known.

The chain uses TRBV6-1 and TRBJ2-4; 9 bases fit TRBD1. This sequence originates from a human donor with COVID-19. The sequenced sample was cultured CD4+ T cells from blood. CDR3 DNA sequence: TGTGCCAGCAGTGAAGGAGCCGGGACAGGGATTCTAGCCAAAAACATTCAGTACTTC. It translates to CASSEGAGTGILAKNIQYF.